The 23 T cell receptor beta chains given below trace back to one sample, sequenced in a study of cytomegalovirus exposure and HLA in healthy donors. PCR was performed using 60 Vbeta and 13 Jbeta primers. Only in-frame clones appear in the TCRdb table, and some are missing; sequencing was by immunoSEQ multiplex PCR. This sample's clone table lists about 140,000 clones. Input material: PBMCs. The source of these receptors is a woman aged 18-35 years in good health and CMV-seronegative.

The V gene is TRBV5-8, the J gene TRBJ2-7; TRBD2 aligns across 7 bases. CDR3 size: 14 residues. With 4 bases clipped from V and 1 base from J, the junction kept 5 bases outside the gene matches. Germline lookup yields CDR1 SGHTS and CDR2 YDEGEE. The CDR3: CASSPLAGSYEQYV. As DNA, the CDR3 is TGTGCCAGCAGCCCCTTAGCGGGTTCCTACGAGCAGTACGTC.

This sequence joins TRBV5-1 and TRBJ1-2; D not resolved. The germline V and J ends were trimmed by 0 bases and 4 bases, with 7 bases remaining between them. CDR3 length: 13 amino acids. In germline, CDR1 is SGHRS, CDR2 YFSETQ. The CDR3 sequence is CASSLEGSYGYTF. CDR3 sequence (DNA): TGCGCCAGCAGCTTGGAAGGGAGCTATGGCTACACCTTC.

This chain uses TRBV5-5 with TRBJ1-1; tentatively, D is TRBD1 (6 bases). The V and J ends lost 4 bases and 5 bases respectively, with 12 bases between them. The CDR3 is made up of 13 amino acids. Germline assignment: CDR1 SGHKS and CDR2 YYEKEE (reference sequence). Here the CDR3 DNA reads TGTGCCAGCAGCCTGGAGGGGGGGACTGAAGCTTTCTTT. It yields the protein CASSLEGGTEAFF. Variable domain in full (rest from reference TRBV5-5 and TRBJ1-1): DAGVTQSPTHLIKTRGQQVTLRCSPISGHKSVSWYQQVLGQGPQFIFQYYEKEERGRGNFPDRFSARQFPNYSSELNVNALLLGDSALYLCASSLEGGTEAFFGQGTRLTVV.

The CDR3 DNA reads as TGTGCCAGTAGTGACGGACAGGCCGTCTATGGCTACACCTTC. It encodes CASSDGQAVYGYTF. V gene TRBV19 combines with J gene TRBJ1-2, with 7 bases fitting TRBD1. Germline V lookup: CDR1 LNHDA, CDR2 SQIVND (reference sequence). Unmatched junction bases numbered 7, after V lost 5 bases and J lost 4 bases. This CDR3 spans 14 amino acids. The complete variable domain, with remaining parts taken from reference TRBV19 and TRBJ1-2, reads DGGITQSPKYLFRKEGQNVTLSCEQNLNHDAMYWYRQDPGQGLRLIYYSQIVNDFQKGDIAEGYSVSREKKESFPLTVTSAQKNPTAFYLCASSDGQAVYGYTFGSGTRLTVV.

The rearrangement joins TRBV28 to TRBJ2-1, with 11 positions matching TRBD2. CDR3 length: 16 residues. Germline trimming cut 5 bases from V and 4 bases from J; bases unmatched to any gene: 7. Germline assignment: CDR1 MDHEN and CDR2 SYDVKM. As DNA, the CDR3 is TGTGCCAGCAGTCCGCCGACTAGCGGGGCATACAATGAGCAGTTCTTC. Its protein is CASSPPTSGAYNEQFF.

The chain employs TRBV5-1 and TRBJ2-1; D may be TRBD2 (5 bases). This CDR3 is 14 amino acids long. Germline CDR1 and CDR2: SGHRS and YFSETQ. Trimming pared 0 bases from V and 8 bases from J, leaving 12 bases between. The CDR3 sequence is CASSLALTRDEQFF. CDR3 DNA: TGCGCCAGCAGCTTGGCCCTAACTAGAGATGAGCAGTTCTTC.

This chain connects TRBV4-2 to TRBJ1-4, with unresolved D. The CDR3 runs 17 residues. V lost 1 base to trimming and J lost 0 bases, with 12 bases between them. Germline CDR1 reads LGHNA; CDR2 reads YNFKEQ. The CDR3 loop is CASSQGGNFATNEKLFF. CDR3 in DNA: TGTGCCAGCAGCCAAGGAGGGAACTTCGCAACTAATGAAAAACTGTTTTTT.

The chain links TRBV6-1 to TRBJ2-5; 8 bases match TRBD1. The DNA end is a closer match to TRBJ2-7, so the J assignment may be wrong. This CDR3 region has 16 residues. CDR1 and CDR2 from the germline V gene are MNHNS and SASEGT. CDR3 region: CASSEFRQGAGYEQYF. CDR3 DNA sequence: TGTGCCAGCAGTGAGTTTCGGCAGGGGGCCGGCTACGAGCAGTACTTC.

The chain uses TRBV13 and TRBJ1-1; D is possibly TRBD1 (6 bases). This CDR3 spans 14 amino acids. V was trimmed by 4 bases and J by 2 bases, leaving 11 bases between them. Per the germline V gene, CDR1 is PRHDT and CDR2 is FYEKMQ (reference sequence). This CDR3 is CASSSDSNNTEAFF. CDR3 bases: TGTGCCAGCAGCTCGGACAGCAATAACACTGAAGCTTTCTTT. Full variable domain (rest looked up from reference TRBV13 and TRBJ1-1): AAGVIQSPRHLIKEKRETATLKCYPIPRHDTVYWYQQGPGQDPQFLISFYEKMQSDKGSIPDRFSAQQFSDYHSELNMSSLELGDSALYFCASSSDSNNTEAFFGQGTRLTVV.

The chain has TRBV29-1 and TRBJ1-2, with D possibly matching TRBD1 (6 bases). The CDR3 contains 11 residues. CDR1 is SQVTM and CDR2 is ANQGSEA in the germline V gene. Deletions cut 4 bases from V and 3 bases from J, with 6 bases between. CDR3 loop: CSVGTDYGYTF. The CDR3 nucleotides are TGCAGCGTTGGGACAGACTATGGCTACACCTTC.

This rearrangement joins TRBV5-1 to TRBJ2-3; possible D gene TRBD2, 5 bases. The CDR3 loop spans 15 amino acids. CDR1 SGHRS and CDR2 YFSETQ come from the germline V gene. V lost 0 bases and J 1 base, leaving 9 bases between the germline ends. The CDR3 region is CASSLGTRGTDTQYF. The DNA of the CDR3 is TGCGCCAGCAGCTTGGGGACGAGGGGCACAGATACGCAGTATTTT.

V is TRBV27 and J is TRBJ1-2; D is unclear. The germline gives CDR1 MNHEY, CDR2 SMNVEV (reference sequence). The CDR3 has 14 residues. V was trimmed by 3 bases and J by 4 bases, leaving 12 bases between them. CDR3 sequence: CASSFNGHGYGYTF. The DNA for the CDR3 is TGTGCCAGCAGTTTTAATGGGCATGGCTATGGCTACACCTTC.

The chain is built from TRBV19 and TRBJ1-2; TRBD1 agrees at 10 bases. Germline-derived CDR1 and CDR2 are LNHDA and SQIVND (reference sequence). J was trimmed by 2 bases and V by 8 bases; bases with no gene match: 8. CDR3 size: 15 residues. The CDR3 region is CASRDRGRDNYGYTF. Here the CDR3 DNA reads TGTGCCAGTCGCGACAGGGGGCGCGACAACTATGGCTACACCTTC.

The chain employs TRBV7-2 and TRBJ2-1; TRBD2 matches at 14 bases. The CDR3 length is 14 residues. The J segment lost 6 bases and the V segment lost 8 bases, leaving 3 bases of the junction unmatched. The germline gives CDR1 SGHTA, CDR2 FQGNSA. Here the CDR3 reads CASGLAGGANEQFF. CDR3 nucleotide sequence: TGTGCCAGCGGACTAGCGGGAGGAGCCAATGAGCAGTTCTTC. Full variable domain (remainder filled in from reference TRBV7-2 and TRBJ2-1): GAGVSQSPSNKVTEKGKDVELRCDPISGHTALYWYRQSLGQGLEFLIYFQGNSAPDKSGLPSDRFSAERTGGSVSTLTIQRTQQEDSAVYLCASGLAGGANEQFFGPGTRLTVL.

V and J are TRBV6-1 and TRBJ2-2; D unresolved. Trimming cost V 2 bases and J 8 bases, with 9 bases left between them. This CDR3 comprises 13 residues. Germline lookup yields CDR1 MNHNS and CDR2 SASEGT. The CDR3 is CASSERRSGELFF. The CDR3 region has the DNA TGTGCCAGCAGTGAACGCAGAAGTGGGGAGCTGTTTTTT.

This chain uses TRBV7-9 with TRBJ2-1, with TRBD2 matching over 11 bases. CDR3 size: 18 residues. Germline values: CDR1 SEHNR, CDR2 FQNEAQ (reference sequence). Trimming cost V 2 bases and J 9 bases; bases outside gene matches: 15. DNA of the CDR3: TGTGCCAGCAGCTTATCCACTCAACTAGCGGGAGTACCTAGTGAGCAGTTCTTC. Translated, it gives CASSLSTQLAGVPSEQFF.

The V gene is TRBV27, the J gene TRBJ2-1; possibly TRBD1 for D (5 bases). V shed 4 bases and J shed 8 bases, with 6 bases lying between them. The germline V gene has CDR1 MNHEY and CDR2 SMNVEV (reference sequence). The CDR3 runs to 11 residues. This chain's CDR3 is CASSWGDEQFF. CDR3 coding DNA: TGTGCCAGCAGTTGGGGCGATGAGCAGTTCTTC.

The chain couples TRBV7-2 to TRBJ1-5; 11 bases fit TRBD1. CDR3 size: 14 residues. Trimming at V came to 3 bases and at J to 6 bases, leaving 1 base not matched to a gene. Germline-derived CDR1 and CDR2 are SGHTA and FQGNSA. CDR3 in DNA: TGTGCCAGCAGCTTGGACAGGGGGCTTCAGCCCCAGCATTTT. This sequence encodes CASSLDRGLQPQHF.

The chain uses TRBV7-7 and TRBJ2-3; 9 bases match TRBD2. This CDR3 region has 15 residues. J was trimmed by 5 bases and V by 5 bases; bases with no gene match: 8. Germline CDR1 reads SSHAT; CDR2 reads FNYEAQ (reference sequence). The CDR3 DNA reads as TGTGCCAGCAGCCCCGTAGCGGGAGCCCTAGATACGCAGTATTTT. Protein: CASSPVAGALDTQYF.

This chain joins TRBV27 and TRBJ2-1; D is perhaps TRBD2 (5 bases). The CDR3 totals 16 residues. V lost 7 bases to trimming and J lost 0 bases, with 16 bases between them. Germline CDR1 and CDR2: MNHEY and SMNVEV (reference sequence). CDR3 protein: CASTKTWAGSYNEQFF. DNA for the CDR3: TGTGCCAGCACCAAAACATGGGCGGGCTCCTACAATGAGCAGTTCTTC.

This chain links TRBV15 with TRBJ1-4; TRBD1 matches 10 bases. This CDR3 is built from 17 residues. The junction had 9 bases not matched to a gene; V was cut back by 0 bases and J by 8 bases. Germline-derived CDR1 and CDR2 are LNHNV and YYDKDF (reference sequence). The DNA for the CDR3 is TGTGCCACCAGCAGAGAGGTATTCGGGACAGGGGTGGAAAAACTGTTTTTT. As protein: CATSREVFGTGVEKLFF.

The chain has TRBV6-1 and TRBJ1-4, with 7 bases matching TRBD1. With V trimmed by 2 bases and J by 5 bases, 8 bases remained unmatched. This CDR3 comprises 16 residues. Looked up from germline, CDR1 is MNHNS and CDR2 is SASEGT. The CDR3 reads CASSEFKRGPNEKLFF. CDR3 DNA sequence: TGTGCCAGCAGTGAATTTAAGAGGGGGCCGAATGAAAAACTGTTTTTT.

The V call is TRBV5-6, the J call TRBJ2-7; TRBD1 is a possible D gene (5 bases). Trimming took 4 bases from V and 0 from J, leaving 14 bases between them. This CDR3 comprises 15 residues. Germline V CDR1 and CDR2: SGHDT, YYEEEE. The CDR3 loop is CASSPTGWSSYEQYV. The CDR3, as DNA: TGTGCCAGCAGCCCTACAGGATGGAGCTCCTACGAGCAGTACGTC.